One and the same sample provided the 9 T cell receptor beta chains below, sequenced in a study of shared clonotypes between healthy human individuals. The protocol was immunoSEQ multiplex PCR, while the TCRdb copy is restricted to in-frame clones and leaves out a portion. The data hold 800,000 to 1,200,000 clones, with around 78% observed a single time. Source material: memory CD4+ T cells from PBMCs. Subset reported: CD45RA-negative fraction. The receptor source for this set is a man younger than 30 in good health. Some clones in this sample may be carry-over from other donors' samples.

The chain couples TRBV7-3 to TRBJ2-1; a weak D match, TRBD2 (6 bases). The germline V gene has CDR1 SGHTA and CDR2 FQGTGA. The V and J ends lost 4 bases and 8 bases respectively, with 15 bases between them. CDR3 length: 14 amino acids. The CDR3 sequence: CASSSGGSGDEQFF. The CDR3 nucleotides read TGTGCCAGCAGCTCCGGGGGTAGCGGCGATGAGCAGTTCTTC.

The V and J genes are TRBV18 and TRBJ2-3; D possibly corresponds to TRBD2 (6 bases). V was clipped by 6 bases and J by 3 bases, with 16 bases between them. CDR1 and CDR2 (germline): KGHSH, LQKENI. This CDR3 is 15 amino acids long. CDR3 in amino acids: CASSSGGSRTDTQYF. CDR3 DNA sequence: TGTGCCAGCTCCTCTGGAGGGAGTCGAACAGATACGCAGTATTTT.

This clone was recorded once. The genes are TRBV4-2 and TRBJ1-1; no clear D gene. CDR1 is LGHNA, CDR2 YNFKEQ, per germline. The CDR3 runs 13 residues. V lost 1 base, J lost 5 bases, and 8 bases lay in between. CDR3 DNA: TGTGCCAGCAGCCAAGGGCGCGGGACTGAAGCTTTCTTT. The encoded protein is CASSQGRGTEAFF.

V gene TRBV19 combines with J gene TRBJ2-2, with 7 bases that match TRBD2. V was clipped by 8 bases and J by 3 bases; unmatched bases: 9. This CDR3 is built from 15 residues. Germline V lookup: CDR1 LNHDA, CDR2 SQIVND (reference sequence). The CDR3 DNA is TGTGCCAGTGAGTTGCGGGGGTCGCACACCGGGGAGCTGTTTTTT. As protein: CASELRGSHTGELFF.

This clone was found once. V gene TRBV11-3 combines with J gene TRBJ2-1, with 10 bases fitting TRBD2. Germline lookup yields CDR1 SGHNT and CDR2 YENEEA. V trimming: 5 bases; J trimming: 7 bases; junction bases outside the gene matches: 8. The CDR3 loop spans 15 amino acids. CDR3 loop: CASSKLAGVRNEQFF. The DNA for the CDR3 is TGTGCCAGCAGCAAGCTAGCGGGAGTCCGGAATGAGCAGTTCTTC.

This clone was picked up many times. The chain employs TRBV5-1 and TRBJ1-3, with 8 nucleotides matching TRBD1. Trimming cost V 3 bases and J 0 bases; bases outside gene matches: 8. The CDR3 has 17 amino acids. CDR1 and CDR2 from the germline V gene are SGHRS and YFSETQ. The CDR3 nucleotides are TGCGCCAGCAGCTGGGGGCGACAGGGGCTCTCTGGAAACACCATATATTTT. Its protein product is CASSWGRQGLSGNTIYF.

V usage is TRBV6-5 and J usage is TRBJ1-1; no firm D call. The CDR3 is 13 amino acids. Germline V gives CDR1 MNHEY, CDR2 SVGAGI. With 0 bases removed from V and 7 bases from J, the gap between germline ends came to 9 bases. The CDR3 nucleotides read TGTGCCAGCAGTTACTCGTTCAGATTTGAAGCTTTCTTT. As protein: CASSYSFRFEAFF.

The J gene is TRBJ2-1, the V gene TRBV18; TRBD2 matches 8 bases. V lost 5 bases and J lost 4; bases outside the gene matches: 10. CDR3 length equals 16 residues. Germline V lookup: CDR1 KGHSH, CDR2 LQKENI. In DNA, the CDR3 is TGTGCCAGCTCAGCCGGTCTAGCGGGTTCTTACAATGAGCAGTTCTTC. Protein: CASSAGLAGSYNEQFF.

V usage is TRBV7-3 and J usage is TRBJ2-7, with TRBD2 matching 14 bases. Germline CDR1 reads SGHTA; CDR2 reads FQGTGA. CDR3 length: 15 amino acids. The ends lost 4 bases at V and 5 bases at J; junction bases unmatched: 4. CDR3 bases: TGTGCCAGCAGCTCAGGGACTAGCGGGAGACACGAGCAGTACTTC. Its protein product is CASSSGTSGRHEQYF. Full variable domain (missing parts from reference TRBV7-3 and TRBJ2-7): GAGVSQTPSNKVTEKGKYVELRCDPISGHTALYWYRQSLGQGPEFLIYFQGTGAADDSGLPNDRFFAVRPEGSVSTLKIQRTERGDSAVYLCASSSGTSGRHEQYFGPGTRLTVT.